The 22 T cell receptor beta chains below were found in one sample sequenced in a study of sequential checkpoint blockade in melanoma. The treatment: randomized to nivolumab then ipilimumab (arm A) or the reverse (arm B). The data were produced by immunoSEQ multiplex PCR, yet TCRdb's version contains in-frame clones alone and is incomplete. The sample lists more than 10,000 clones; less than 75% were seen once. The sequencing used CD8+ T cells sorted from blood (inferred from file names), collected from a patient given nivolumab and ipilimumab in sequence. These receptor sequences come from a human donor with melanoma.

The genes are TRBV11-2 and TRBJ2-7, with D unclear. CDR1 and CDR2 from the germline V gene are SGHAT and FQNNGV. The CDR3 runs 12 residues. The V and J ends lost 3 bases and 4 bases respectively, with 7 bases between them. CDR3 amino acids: CASSFVEYEQYF. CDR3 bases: TGTGCCAGCAGCTTCGTTGAGTACGAGCAGTACTTC.

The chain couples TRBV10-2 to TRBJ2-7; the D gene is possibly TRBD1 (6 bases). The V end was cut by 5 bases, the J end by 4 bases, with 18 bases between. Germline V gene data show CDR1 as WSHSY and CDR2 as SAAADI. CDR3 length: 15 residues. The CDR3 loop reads CASSNPGTGSYEQYF. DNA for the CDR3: TGCGCCAGCAGTAACCCCGGAACAGGGTCGTACGAGCAGTACTTC.

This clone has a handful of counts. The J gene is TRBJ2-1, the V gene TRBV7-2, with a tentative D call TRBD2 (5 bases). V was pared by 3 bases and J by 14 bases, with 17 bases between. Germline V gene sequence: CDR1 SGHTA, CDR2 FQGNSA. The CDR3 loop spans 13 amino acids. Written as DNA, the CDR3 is TGTGCCAGCAGCTTCGGATCGGGGAAAGACGAGTTCTTC. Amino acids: CASSFGSGKDEFF.

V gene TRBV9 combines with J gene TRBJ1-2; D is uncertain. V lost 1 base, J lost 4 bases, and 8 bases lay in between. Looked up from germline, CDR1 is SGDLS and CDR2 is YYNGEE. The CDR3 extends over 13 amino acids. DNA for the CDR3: TGTGCCAGCAGCGTATCAAGCGTCTATGGCTACACCTTC. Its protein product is CASSVSSVYGYTF.

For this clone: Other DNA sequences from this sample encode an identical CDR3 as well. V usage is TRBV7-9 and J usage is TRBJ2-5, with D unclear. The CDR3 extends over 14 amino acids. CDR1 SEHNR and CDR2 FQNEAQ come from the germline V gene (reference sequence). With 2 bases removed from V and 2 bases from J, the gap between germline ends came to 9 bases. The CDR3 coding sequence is TGTGCCAGCAGCTTAATCGCGTCTCAAGAGACCCAGTACTTC. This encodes CASSLIASQETQYF.

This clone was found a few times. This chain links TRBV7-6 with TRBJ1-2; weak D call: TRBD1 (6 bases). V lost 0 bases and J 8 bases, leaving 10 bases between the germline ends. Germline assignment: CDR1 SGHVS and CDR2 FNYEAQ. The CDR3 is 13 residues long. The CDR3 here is CASSLAAGEGYTF. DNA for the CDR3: TGTGCCAGCAGCTTAGCGGCAGGGGAAGGCTACACCTTC.

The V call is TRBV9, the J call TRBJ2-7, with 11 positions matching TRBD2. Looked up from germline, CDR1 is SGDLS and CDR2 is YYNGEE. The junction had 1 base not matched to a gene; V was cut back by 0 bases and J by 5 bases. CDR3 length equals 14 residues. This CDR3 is CASSVELAGDEQYF. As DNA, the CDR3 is TGTGCCAGCAGCGTAGAACTAGCGGGAGACGAGCAGTACTTC.

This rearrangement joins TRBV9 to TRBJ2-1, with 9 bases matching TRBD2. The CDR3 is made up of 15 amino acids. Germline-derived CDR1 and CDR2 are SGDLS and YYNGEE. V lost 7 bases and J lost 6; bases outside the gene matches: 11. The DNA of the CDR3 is TGTGCCAGCGCCTTGAGTAGCGGGGGTTTCAATGAGCAGTTCTTC. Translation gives CASALSSGGFNEQFF.

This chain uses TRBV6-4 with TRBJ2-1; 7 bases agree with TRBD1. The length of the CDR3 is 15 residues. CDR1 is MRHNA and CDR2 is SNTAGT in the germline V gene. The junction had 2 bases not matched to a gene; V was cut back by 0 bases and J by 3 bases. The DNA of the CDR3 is TGTGCCAGCAGTGACTCCGGGACAGACTACAATGAGCAGTTCTTC. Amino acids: CASSDSGTDYNEQFF.

The CDR3 is CASSSAGVAYEQYF. The CDR3 region has the DNA TGTGCCAGCAGCTCCGCAGGGGTGGCCTACGAGCAGTACTTC. The rearrangement links TRBV9 to TRBJ2-7; TRBD1 is a possible D gene (6 bases). The V end was cut by 4 bases, the J end by 2 bases, with 13 bases between. Per germline, CDR1 SGDLS and CDR2 YYNGEE. The CDR3 extends over 14 amino acids.

This CDR3 is CASSIFRGSNQPQHF. In DNA, the CDR3 is TGTGCCAGTAGTATATTCAGGGGAAGCAATCAGCCCCAGCATTTT. The chain combines TRBV19 with TRBJ1-5, with D possibly matching TRBD1 (6 bases). V gave up 2 bases and J gave up 1 base, with 9 bases separating them. This CDR3 contains 15 residues. Germline CDR1 and CDR2: LNHDA and SQIVND (reference sequence).

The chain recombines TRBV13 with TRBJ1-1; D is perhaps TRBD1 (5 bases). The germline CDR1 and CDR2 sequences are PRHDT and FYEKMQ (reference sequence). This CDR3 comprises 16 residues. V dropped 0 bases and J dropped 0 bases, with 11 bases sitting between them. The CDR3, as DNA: TGTGCCAGCAGCTTAGGGTCCTGGGGCCTGAACACTGAAGCTTTCTTT. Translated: CASSLGSWGLNTEAFF.

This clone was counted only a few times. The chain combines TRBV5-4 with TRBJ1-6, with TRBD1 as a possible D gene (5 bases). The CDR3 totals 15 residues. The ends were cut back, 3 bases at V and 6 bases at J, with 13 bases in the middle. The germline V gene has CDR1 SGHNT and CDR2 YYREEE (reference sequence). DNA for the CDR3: TGTGCCAGCAGCTCAGATGGACAAAGTAATTCACCCCTCCACTTT. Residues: CASSSDGQSNSPLHF.

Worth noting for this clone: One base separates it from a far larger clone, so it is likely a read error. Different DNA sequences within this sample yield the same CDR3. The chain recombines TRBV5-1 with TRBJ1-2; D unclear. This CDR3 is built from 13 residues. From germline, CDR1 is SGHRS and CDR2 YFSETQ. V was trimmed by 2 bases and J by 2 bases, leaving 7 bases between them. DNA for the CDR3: TGCGCCAGCAGCTTTAGGGAGAACTATGGCTACACCTTC. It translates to CASSFRENYGYTF.

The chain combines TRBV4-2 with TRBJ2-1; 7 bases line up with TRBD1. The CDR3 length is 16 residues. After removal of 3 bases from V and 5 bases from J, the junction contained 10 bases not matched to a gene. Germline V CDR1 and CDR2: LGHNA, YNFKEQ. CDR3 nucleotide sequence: TGTGCCAGCAGCCACTCCGGGACAGTTATGGACAATGAGCAGTTCTTC. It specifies CASSHSGTVMDNEQFF.

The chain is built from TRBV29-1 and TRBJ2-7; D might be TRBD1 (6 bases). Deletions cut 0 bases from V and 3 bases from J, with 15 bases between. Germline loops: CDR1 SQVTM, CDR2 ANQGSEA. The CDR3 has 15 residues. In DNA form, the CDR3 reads TGCAGCGTTGAAGACTCCCTTGTAGGGGGCTACGAGCAGTACTTC. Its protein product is CSVEDSLVGGYEQYF.

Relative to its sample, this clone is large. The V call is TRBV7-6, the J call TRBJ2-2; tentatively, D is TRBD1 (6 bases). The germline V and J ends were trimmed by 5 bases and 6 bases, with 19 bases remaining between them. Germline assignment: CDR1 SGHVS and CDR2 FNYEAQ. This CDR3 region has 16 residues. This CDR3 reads CASSPGTLPFSGELFF. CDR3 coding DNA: TGTGCCAGCAGCCCCGGGACATTACCCTTTTCCGGGGAGCTGTTTTTT.

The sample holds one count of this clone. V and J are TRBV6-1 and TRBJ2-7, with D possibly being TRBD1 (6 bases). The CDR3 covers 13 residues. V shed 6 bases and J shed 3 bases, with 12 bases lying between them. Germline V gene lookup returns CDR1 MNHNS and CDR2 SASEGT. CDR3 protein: CASSQGQGYEQYF. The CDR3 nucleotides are TGTGCCAGCAGCCAGGGGCAGGGCTACGAGCAGTACTTC.

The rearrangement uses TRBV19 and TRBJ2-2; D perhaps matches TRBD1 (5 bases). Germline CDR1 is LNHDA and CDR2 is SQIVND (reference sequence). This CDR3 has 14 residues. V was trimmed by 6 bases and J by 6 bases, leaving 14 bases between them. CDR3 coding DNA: TGTGCCAGTAGCAGGGCCTCGACCGCCGGGGAGCTGTTTTTT. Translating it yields CASSRASTAGELFF.

CDR3 loop: CASSFGGAYEQYF. CDR3 coding DNA: TGTGCCAGCAGCTTCGGGGGGGCGTACGAGCAGTACTTC. The chain uses TRBV5-6 and TRBJ2-5, with 8 positions matching TRBD2. The DNA end favors TRBJ2-7, so the J call may be wrong. The length of the CDR3 is 13 residues. The germline V gene has CDR1 SGHDT and CDR2 YYEEEE.

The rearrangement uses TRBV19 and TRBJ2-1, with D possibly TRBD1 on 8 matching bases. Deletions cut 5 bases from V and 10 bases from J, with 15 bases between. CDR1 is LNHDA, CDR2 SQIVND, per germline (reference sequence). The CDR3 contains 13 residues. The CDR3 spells CASSGGQGGEQFF. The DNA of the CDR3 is TGTGCCAGTAGTGGAGGACAGGGAGGGGAGCAGTTCTTC. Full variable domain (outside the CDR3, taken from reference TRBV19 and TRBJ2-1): DGGITQSPKYLFRKEGQNVTLSCEQNLNHDAMYWYRQDPGQGLRLIYYSQIVNDFQKGDIAEGYSVSREKKESFPLTVTSAQKNPTAFYLCASSGGQGGEQFFGPGTRLTVL.

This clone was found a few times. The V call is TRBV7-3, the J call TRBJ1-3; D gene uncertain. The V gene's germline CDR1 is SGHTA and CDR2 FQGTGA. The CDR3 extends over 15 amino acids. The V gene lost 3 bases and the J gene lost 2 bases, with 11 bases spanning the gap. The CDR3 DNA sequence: TGTGCCAGCAGCTTCCTGGAGCGTCCTGGAAACACCATATATTTT. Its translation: CASSFLERPGNTIYF. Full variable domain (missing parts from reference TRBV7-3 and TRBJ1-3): GAGVSQTPSNKVTEKGKYVELRCDPISGHTALYWYRQSLGQGPEFLIYFQGTGAADDSGLPNDRFFAVRPEGSVSTLKIQRTERGDSAVYLCASSFLERPGNTIYFGEGSWLTVV.